Given below is one TCR beta chain in context. Its cognate antigen is unknown. The table came from immunoSEQ multiplex PCR; TCRdb's copy has only in-frame clones and leaves some out. The sample carries about 94,000 clones, roughly nine tenths recorded once. This entry comes from a study of graft-versus-host responses after intestinal transplantation. Study context: Anti-thymocyte globulin was used for induction in all recipients, who then took tacrolimus and steroids for approximately 3 years. Broader study findings: Association was observed between peak circulating GvH clone levels and early post-transplant HvG declines. Recipient marrow showed GvH clones, some seen first in ileum or blood.

Trimming took off 4 bases at V and 2 bases at J, with 9 bases between the two ends. This CDR3 is 13 amino acids long. Germline CDR1 is SGHRS and CDR2 is YFSETQ. This specimen consisted of unstimulated CD8+ T cells sorted from spleen or lymph node cells, obtained before intestinal transplant. This TCR was sampled from a human donor who received an intestinal transplant. This chain links TRBV5-1 with TRBJ2-5; D is possibly TRBD2 (5 bases). The CDR3 DNA reads as TGCGCCAGCAGCCTCGGGAATCAAGAGACCCAGTACTTC. Translated: CASSLGNQETQYF.